This TCR beta chain was obtained from a study of cytomegalovirus exposure and HLA in healthy donors. Study-wide context: There were a few hundred genotyped donors. Of these, roughly 80% fell in the genetic ancestry cluster associated with self-reported Caucasian donors.

Germline loops: CDR1 SGHRS, CDR2 YFSETQ. This CDR3 has 14 residues. Trimming removed 4 bases at V and 4 bases at J, with 14 bases between. Findings and limits, study-wide: Common viral pathogens were later found to be apparently linked to several of the most significant clusters. Analyses of presence and absence presupposed an approximately uniform sequencing depth across donors.

Details on this clone: The antigen remains unidentified.

PCR used 60 Vbeta primers and 13 Jbeta primers. The method was immunoSEQ multiplex PCR; TCRdb's version includes in-frame clones alone and lacks a portion of them. This table holds 150,000 to 200,000 clones, roughly 73% found once. Sequenced input: PBMCs. The V gene is TRBV5-1, the J gene TRBJ1-1, with a weak D call TRBD1 (6 bases). The TCR was taken from a female donor in good health and CMV-seronegative. CDR3: CASSLLTGITEAFF. CDR3 in DNA: TGCGCCAGCAGCCTACTTACAGGGATCACTGAAGCTTTCTTT.